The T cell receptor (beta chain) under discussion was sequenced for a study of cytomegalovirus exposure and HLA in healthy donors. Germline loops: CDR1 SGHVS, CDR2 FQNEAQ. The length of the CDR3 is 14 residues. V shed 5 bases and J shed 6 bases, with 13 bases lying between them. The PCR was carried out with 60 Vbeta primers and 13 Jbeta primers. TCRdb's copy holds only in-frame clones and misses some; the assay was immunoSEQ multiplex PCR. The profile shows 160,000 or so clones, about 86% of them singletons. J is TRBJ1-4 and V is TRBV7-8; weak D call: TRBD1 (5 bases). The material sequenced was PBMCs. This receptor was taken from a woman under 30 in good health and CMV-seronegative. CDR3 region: CASSPGGIDEKLFF. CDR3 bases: TGTGCCAGCAGCCCGGGGGGTATTGATGAAAAACTGTTTTTT.